This entry lists 21 T cell receptor beta chains sequenced from one sample in a study of T-cell reconstitution after alpha-beta-depleted transplantation in children. Unique molecular identifiers were used in preparing the TCRbeta library. TCRdb independently ran MiXCR on the PCR reads; one entry per CDR3 protein. The table records 490,000 or so distinct CDR3 sequences, roughly a tenth of them present only once. This material consisted of PBMCs, taken before TCRalphabeta/CD19-depleted stem cell transplant. The receptors originated from a child younger than 10 with inherited bone marrow failure, due to receive a stem cell transplant.

This clonotype has at least ten counts. CDR3 coding DNA: TGTGCCAGCAGCTTACTAGCGGGAGGGCAGTATTTT. It specifies CASSLLAGGQYF. The chain uses TRBV11-2 and TRBJ2-3; 11 nucleotides line up with TRBD2. After removal of 2 bases from V and 11 bases from J, the junction contained 0 bases not matched to a gene. Germline V gives CDR1 SGHAT, CDR2 FQNNGV. This CDR3 spans 12 amino acids.

This clonotype was seen more than once but under ten times. This chain links TRBV12-3 or TRBV12-4 with TRBJ2-3; D remains unclear. The CDR3 loop spans 13 amino acids. Trimming removed 3 bases from V and 2 bases from J, with 6 bases in between. CDR3 in amino acids: CASSLETTDTQYF. The DNA for the CDR3 is TGTGCCAGCAGTTTGGAAACCACAGATACGCAGTATTTT.

This clonotype was seen a single time. A much larger clone is a single base away; this may be a read error. The chain couples TRBV12-3 or TRBV12-4 to TRBJ1-1, with a weak D call TRBD1 (5 bases). This CDR3 comprises 13 residues. The DNA for the CDR3 is TGTGCCGGCAGTTTAAGAGGGGTCACTGAAGCTTTCTTT. This sequence encodes CAGSLRGVTEAFF.

Comment on this clonotype: This may stem from a read error, because a much larger clone lies one nucleotide away. The gene calls are TRBV19 and TRBJ1-1; D is possibly TRBD1 (5 bases). This CDR3 is built from 12 residues. Germline CDR1 reads LNHDA; CDR2 reads SQIVND (reference sequence). V dropped 9 bases and J dropped 4 bases, with 12 bases sitting between them. For the CDR3, the DNA is TGTGCCAGCAGACCAGGGACCACTGAAGCTTTCTTT. This codes for CASRPGTTEAFF.

The table lists this clonotype with many counts. This chain links TRBV30 with TRBJ1-6; 8 bases fit TRBD1. Germline-derived CDR1 and CDR2 are GTSNPN and SVGIG (reference sequence). The V gene end was trimmed by 2 bases and the J gene end by 12 bases; junction bases not matched to a gene: 12. The CDR3 covers 15 residues. CDR3 coding DNA: TGTGCCTGGAGTCCGGGGTGGGGGACAGGACTACCCCTCCACTTT. Translation gives CAWSPGWGTGLPLHF.

The CDR3 reads CASRRQSTGAYEQYF. CDR3 in DNA: TGTGCCAGCAGGAGACAATCGACAGGAGCCTACGAGCAGTACTTC. The chain recombines TRBV7-2 with TRBJ2-7, with TRBD1 as a possible D gene (6 bases). Germline values: CDR1 SGHTA, CDR2 FQGNSA. The CDR3 has 15 residues. Between the trimmed V and J ends, which lost 6 bases and 2 bases, there was a span of 17 bases.

The table lists this clonotype with many counts. The CDR3 sequence is CASSLNTAVQETQYF. DNA for the CDR3: TGTGCCAGCAGCTTAAATACAGCGGTCCAAGAGACCCAGTACTTC. The rearrangement links TRBV7-6 to TRBJ2-5; weak D call: TRBD2 (5 bases). CDR3 length: 15 residues. CDR1 and CDR2 (germline): SGHVS, FNYEAQ. The V gene lost 2 bases and the J gene lost 1 base, with 11 bases spanning the gap.

This clonotype was recorded a few times. Likely a read error: the CDR3 ends without its conserved phenylalanine or tryptophan. The chain links TRBV5-1 to TRBJ2-5; unclear D gene. This CDR3 is 13 amino acids long. Trimming pared 0 bases from V and 2 bases from J, leaving 5 bases between. Germline lookup yields CDR1 SGHRS and CDR2 YFSETQ. CDR3: CASSLEGQETQYL. In DNA form, the CDR3 reads TGCGCCAGCAGCTTGGAGGGACAAGAGACCCAGTACTTG.

This clonotype has more than one count but fewer than ten. The chain uses TRBV19 and TRBJ2-7; 7 bases fit TRBD1. Per germline, CDR1 LNHDA and CDR2 SQIVND (reference sequence). The CDR3 is 14 residues long. Unmatched junction bases numbered 8, after V lost 4 bases and J lost 5 bases. CDR3 region: CASSTGTAPDEQYF. In nucleotides, the CDR3 is TGTGCCAGTAGTACCGGGACAGCCCCCGACGAGCAGTACTTC.

This clonotype was counted many times. This chain joins TRBV10-3 and TRBJ2-2; 7 bases fit TRBD1. This CDR3 region has 15 residues. The germline V gene encodes CDR1 ENHRY and CDR2 SYGVKD. V dropped 4 bases and J dropped 4; count of bases not matched to a gene: 6. As DNA, the CDR3 is TGTGCCATCAGTGCCAGGGGGAGCCCCACCGGGGAGCTGTTTTTT. Amino acids: CAISARGSPTGELFF.

This clonotype has ten or more counts. The rearrangement joins TRBV27 to TRBJ1-2; 7 bases are shared with TRBD1. Germline loops: CDR1 MNHEY, CDR2 SMNVEV (reference sequence). Trimming cost V 3 bases and J 8 bases; bases outside gene matches: 6. The CDR3 is made up of 13 amino acids. The CDR3 sequence is CASSFRGVDGYTF. In DNA, the CDR3 is TGTGCCAGCAGTTTCAGGGGGGTGGACGGCTACACCTTC.

The table lists this clonotype with many counts. J is TRBJ2-7 and V is TRBV2; TRBD1 matches at 7 bases. Germline CDR1 reads SNHLY; CDR2 reads FYNNEI. The V gene end was trimmed by 1 base and the J gene end by 2 bases; junction bases not matched to a gene: 5. CDR3 length equals 15 residues. CDR3 in amino acids: CASSEEWDRAYEQYF. DNA of the CDR3: TGTGCCAGCAGTGAAGAATGGGACAGAGCCTACGAGCAGTACTTC.

The rearrangement uses TRBV20-1 and TRBJ2-3; 9 positions agree with TRBD2. Germline lookup yields CDR1 DFQATT and CDR2 SNEGSKA (reference sequence). The CDR3 contains 14 residues. V was clipped by 3 bases and J by 3 bases; unmatched bases: 4. For the CDR3, the DNA is TGCAGTGCTAGGGTGACTAGCGGTACAGATACGCAGTATTTT. Its protein is CSARVTSGTDTQYF.

The chain carries TRBV7-2 and TRBJ2-6; D ambiguous. V gave up 6 bases and J gave up 0 bases, with 9 bases separating them. Germline assignment: CDR1 SGHTA and CDR2 FQGNSA. CDR3 size: 15 residues. As DNA, the CDR3 is TGTGCCAGCAGTGTACAGAGCTCTGGGGCCAACGTCCTGACTTTC. Its translation: CASSVQSSGANVLTF.

This clonotype was detected many times. This rearrangement joins TRBV5-1 to TRBJ1-1; tentatively, D is TRBD1 (6 bases). Trimming took 4 bases from V and 2 from J, leaving 15 bases between them. This CDR3 region has 15 residues. Germline V CDR1 and CDR2: SGHRS, YFSETQ. CDR3 sequence: CASSTLQGPNTEAFF. The CDR3 nucleotides read TGCGCCAGCAGCACCTTACAGGGACCAAACACTGAAGCTTTCTTT.

The chain carries TRBV19 and TRBJ2-1; 8 bases align to TRBD2. The CDR3 length is 16 residues. Germline V gives CDR1 LNHDA, CDR2 SQIVND (reference sequence). With V trimmed by 1 base and J by 9 bases, 11 bases remained unmatched. The CDR3 spells CASSIAGGPGDIEQFF. CDR3 sequence (DNA): TGTGCCAGTAGTATAGCGGGAGGGCCGGGGGATATTGAGCAGTTCTTC.

Ten or more counts support this clonotype. Here the CDR3 reads CSARLLAGRTRANEQYF. CDR3 sequence (DNA): TGCAGTGCTAGACTTCTAGCGGGAAGAACTCGGGCCAATGAGCAGTACTTC. V is TRBV20-1 and J is TRBJ2-7; TRBD2 matches 9 bases. This CDR3 spans 17 amino acids. CDR1 is DFQATT, CDR2 SNEGSKA, per germline (reference sequence). V gave up 2 bases and J gave up 7 bases; unmatched junction bases: 18.

This clonotype was found many times. This chain connects TRBV10-2 to TRBJ2-7, with D perhaps matching TRBD1 or TRBD2 (5 bases each). The germline gives CDR1 WSHSY, CDR2 SAAADI. Trimming pared 7 bases from V and 5 bases from J, leaving 27 bases between. The CDR3 has 17 amino acids. Here the CDR3 DNA reads TGCGCCAGCACCCACCCAATGTCCACTGACGGGGCCCACGAGCAGTACTTC. Encoded protein: CASTHPMSTDGAHEQYF.

This sequence joins TRBV12-3 or TRBV12-4 and TRBJ2-6; 8 bases agree with TRBD1. The CDR3 is 17 residues long. With V trimmed by 4 bases and J by 1 base, 6 bases remained unmatched. CDR3 coding DNA: TGTGCCAGCAGTTGGAGGACAGGGTGGTCTGGGGCCAACGTCCTGACTTTC. As protein: CASSWRTGWSGANVLTF.

This clonotype appeared many times. This sequence joins TRBV5-1 and TRBJ2-1, with a tentative D call TRBD1 (6 bases). Between the trimmed V and J ends, which lost 0 bases and 4 bases, there was a span of 8 bases. CDR3 length equals 14 residues. Germline assignment: CDR1 SGHRS and CDR2 YFSETQ. Here the CDR3 reads CASSLDRAYNEQFF. In DNA form, the CDR3 reads TGCGCCAGCAGCTTGGACAGGGCGTACAATGAGCAGTTCTTC.

With regard to this clonotype: A much larger clone differs by one base, so this may be a read error. V usage is TRBV20-1 and J usage is TRBJ2-2; D may correspond to TRBD1 or TRBD2 (5 bases each). This CDR3 contains 11 residues. Germline V gives CDR1 DFQATT, CDR2 SNEGSKA (reference sequence). Deletions cut 5 bases from V and 7 bases from J, with 8 bases between. CDR3 protein: CSAGTSGELFF. The DNA of the CDR3 is TGCAGTGCTGGGACGAGCGGGGAGCTGTTTTTT.